Shown below are 23 T cell receptor beta chains from a single sample sequenced in a study of blood T cell repertoires in COVID-19. Here immunoSEQ multiplex PCR was the method, and the copy in TCRdb shows in-frame clones only, minus some. This repertoire shows about 60,000 clones, 88% found once; its top ten account for approximately 4.7%. Sequencing was done on a sample of peripheral blood. The source of these receptors is a human donor in a cohort sampled during active COVID-19.

This chain links TRBV4-3 with TRBJ1-1, with TRBD1 matching over 8 bases. Trimming removed 1 base from V and 0 bases from J; junction bases left unmatched: 4. This CDR3 comprises 16 residues. The V gene's germline CDR1 is LGHNA and CDR2 YSLEER. CDR3 in amino acids: CASSQGTGRLNTEAFF. In DNA form, the CDR3 reads TGCGCCAGCAGCCAAGGGACAGGGCGGCTGAACACTGAAGCTTTCTTT.

This rearrangement joins TRBV27 to TRBJ1-1; tentative D call: TRBD1 (5 bases). The V and J ends lost 5 bases and 11 bases respectively, with 18 bases between them. There are 13 residues in the CDR3. Germline V gives CDR1 MNHEY, CDR2 SMNVEV (reference sequence). In nucleotides, the CDR3 is TGTGCCAGCAGTACGACAGCCGGGCTGCTTGCTTTCTTT. It encodes CASSTTAGLLAFF.

This clone was counted a single time. This chain's CDR3 is CASSPQWGGAGNTIYF. In DNA, the CDR3 is TGCGCCAGCAGCCCTCAATGGGGGGGGGCTGGAAACACCATATATTTT. This chain uses TRBV5-1 with TRBJ1-3; D is perhaps TRBD1 (5 bases). CDR1 is SGHRS, CDR2 YFSETQ, per germline. V was trimmed by 4 bases and J by 2 bases, leaving 16 bases between them. CDR3 size: 16 residues. The entire variable domain, with the rest obtained from reference TRBV5-1 and TRBJ1-3, is as follows: KAGVTQTPRYLIKTRGQQVTLSCSPISGHRSVSWYQQTPGQGLQFLFEYFSETQRNKGNFPGRFSGRQFSNSRSEMNVSTLELGDSALYLCASSPQWGGAGNTIYFGEGSWLTVV.

Details on this clone: An end of the junction differs from the germline gene, which may be a read error. This chain links TRBV19 with TRBJ2-5; D is unresolved. The CDR3 is made up of 16 amino acids. Germline loops: CDR1 LNHDA, CDR2 SQIVND (reference sequence). The CDR3 DNA reads as TGTGCCAGTAGCACCTTGCTGGGCACTCTCCAAGGGACCCAGTACTTC. Its protein product is CASSTLLGTLQGTQYF.

V usage is TRBV2 and J usage is TRBJ2-7, with D perhaps TRBD1 (6 bases). The CDR3 has 15 residues. V was shortened by 3 bases and J by 1 base, with 13 bases between the two germline ends. Germline CDR1 reads SNHLY; CDR2 reads FYNNEI. In nucleotides, the CDR3 is TGTGCCAGCAGTGATACAGGGTTAGCTTCCTACGAGCAGTACTTC. It encodes CASSDTGLASYEQYF.

The V and J genes are TRBV28 and TRBJ2-3, with D perhaps TRBD1 (7 bases). Trimming took off 8 bases at V and 3 bases at J, with 12 bases between the two ends. The CDR3 is made up of 13 amino acids. The germline V gene has CDR1 MDHEN and CDR2 SYDVKM. The CDR3, as DNA: TGTGCCAGCGAGGGGGCGGGAACAGATACGCAGTATTTT. Protein product: CASEGAGTDTQYF.

The V gene is TRBV7-2, the J gene TRBJ2-1; 8 bases match TRBD2. Looked up from germline, CDR1 is SGHTA and CDR2 is FQGNSA. This CDR3 has 15 residues. The V gene end was trimmed by 2 bases and the J gene end by 5 bases; junction bases not matched to a gene: 5. CDR3 protein: CASSLIREGNNEQFF. The CDR3 coding sequence is TGTGCCAGCAGCTTAATCCGGGAGGGGAACAATGAGCAGTTCTTC.

The chain carries TRBV5-4 and TRBJ2-1; TRBD2 agrees at 7 bases. The V and J ends lost 3 bases and 10 bases, in that order; junction bases with no gene match: 1. Per germline, CDR1 SGHNT and CDR2 YYREEE (reference sequence). The CDR3 totals 11 residues. The CDR3 nucleotides read TGTGCCAGCAGCTCGCGGGGGGAGCAGTTCTTC. This translates into CASSSRGEQFF.

This clone was observed a single time. V gene TRBV5-4 combines with J gene TRBJ2-4; 9 bases are shared with TRBD2. CDR3 length equals 18 residues. With 4 bases clipped from V and 1 base from J, the junction kept 12 bases outside the gene matches. The germline CDR1 and CDR2 sequences are SGHNT and YYREEE (reference sequence). The CDR3 region is CASSRVAGVGGAKNIQYF. The CDR3 nucleotides are TGTGCCAGCAGCCGTGTAGCGGGAGTGGGGGGGGCCAAAAACATTCAGTACTTC. The full variable domain, with the rest looked up from reference TRBV5-4 and TRBJ2-4, is ETGVTQSPTHLIKTRGQQVTLRCSSQSGHNTVSWYQQALGQGPQFIFQYYREEENGRGNFPPRFSGLQFPNYSSELNVNALELDDSALYLCASSRVAGVGGAKNIQYFGAGTRLSVL.

The rearrangement uses TRBV18 and TRBJ1-1; D may be TRBD1 (6 bases). Per the germline V gene, CDR1 is KGHSH and CDR2 is LQKENI. The CDR3 consists of 14 residues. Trimming took 5 bases from V and 1 from J, leaving 11 bases between them. The CDR3 sequence is CASSVGGANTEAFF. DNA for the CDR3: TGTGCCAGCTCAGTTGGGGGGGCGAACACTGAAGCTTTCTTT.

The chain is built from TRBV6-5 and TRBJ2-7, with 12 bases that match TRBD2. The CDR3 is 14 residues long. The V gene end was trimmed by 5 bases and the J gene end by 1 base; junction bases not matched to a gene: 0. Germline V CDR1 and CDR2: MNHEY, SVGAGI. CDR3 region: CASSLAGGSYEQYF. The CDR3 DNA follows: TGTGCCAGCAGTCTAGCGGGAGGGTCCTACGAGCAGTACTTC.

CDR3 coding DNA: TGTGCCAGCAGTTTAGCGCAGGGGGCGTATGGCGGGGAGCTGTTTTTT. Protein product: CASSLAQGAYGGELFF. The chain uses TRBV28 and TRBJ2-2; 8 nucleotides match TRBD1. This CDR3 region has 16 residues. V shed 2 bases, J shed 7 bases, and the junction held 9 bases outside the gene matches. Germline V gene sequence: CDR1 MDHEN, CDR2 SYDVKM.

The V and J genes are TRBV18 and TRBJ2-1; 8 bases line up with TRBD1. The CDR3 loop spans 14 amino acids. The trim removed 6 bases at V and 6 bases at J, leaving 7 bases unmatched. Germline V lookup: CDR1 KGHSH, CDR2 LQKENI. CDR3 loop: CASSLNRGSNEQFF. Written as DNA, the CDR3 is TGTGCCAGCTCGTTGAACAGGGGGTCCAATGAGCAGTTCTTC.

V usage is TRBV5-1 and J usage is TRBJ2-3; D uncertain. The germline V and J ends were trimmed by 1 base and 2 bases, with 8 bases remaining between them. Germline V lookup: CDR1 SGHRS, CDR2 YFSETQ. This CDR3 spans 14 amino acids. CDR3 sequence reads: CASSLLAHTDTQYF. In DNA, the CDR3 is TGCGCCAGCAGCTTGCTCGCGCACACAGATACGCAGTATTTT. Complete variable domain (other parts from reference TRBV5-1 and TRBJ2-3): KAGVTQTPRYLIKTRGQQVTLSCSPISGHRSVSWYQQTPGQGLQFLFEYFSETQRNKGNFPGRFSGRQFSNSRSEMNVSTLELGDSALYLCASSLLAHTDTQYFGPGTRLTVL.

The gene calls are TRBV3-1 (or the pseudogene TRBV3-2) and TRBJ1-1; possibly TRBD1 for D (5 bases). The V and J ends lost 0 bases and 2 bases respectively, with 10 bases between them. This CDR3 contains 15 residues. The germline CDR1 and CDR2 sequences are LGHDT and YNNKEL (reference sequence). CDR3 sequence (DNA): TGTGCCAGCAGCCAAGAGGGGGGAGCAAACACTGAAGCTTTCTTT. Translating gives CASSQEGGANTEAFF.

This clone has just one count. V gene TRBV5-8 combines with J gene TRBJ2-4; 7 bases agree with TRBD1. The CDR3 spans 17 residues. The V segment lost 1 base and the J segment 9 bases; nucleotides outside the gene matches: 16. Germline CDR1 reads SGHTS; CDR2 reads YDEGEE. The CDR3 region is CASSLYSGTDLSGIQYF. The CDR3 nucleotides read TGTGCCAGCAGCTTGTACTCCGGGACAGATCTTTCAGGCATTCAGTACTTC. Full variable domain (missing parts from reference TRBV5-8 and TRBJ2-4): EAGVTQSPTHLIKTRGQQATLRCSPISGHTSVYWYQQALGLGLQFLLWYDEGEERNRGNFPPRFSGRQFPNYSSELNVNALELEDSALYLCASSLYSGTDLSGIQYFGAGTRLSVL.

The rearrangement joins TRBV19 to TRBJ1-1; TRBD1 is a possible D gene (5 bases). Trimming left V 5 bases short and J 2 bases short, with 15 bases between. CDR1 LNHDA and CDR2 SQIVND come from the germline V gene (reference sequence). The length of the CDR3 is 15 residues. The CDR3 DNA is TGTGCCAGTAGTCACTCAGGGATGGCTAACACTGAAGCTTTCTTT. It is translated as CASSHSGMANTEAFF.

The genes are TRBV27 and TRBJ2-1; TRBD1 matches 7 bases. Germline V gene sequence: CDR1 MNHEY, CDR2 SMNVEV (reference sequence). Losses at the gene ends were 5 bases for V and 4 bases for J; bases not matched to a gene: 5. This CDR3 contains 14 residues. CDR3 coding DNA: TGTGCCAGCAGTAGGGGACAGACTTACAATGAGCAGTTCTTC. Protein sequence: CASSRGQTYNEQFF.

The chain links TRBV12-3 or TRBV12-4 to TRBJ2-7, with D hard to call. V lost 3 bases to trimming and J lost 6 bases, with 9 bases between them. The CDR3 runs to 12 residues. CDR3: CASSFHLSEQYF. The CDR3 DNA reads TGTGCCAGCAGTTTCCACCTTAGCGAGCAGTACTTC.

DNA for the CDR3: TGCGCCAGCAGCTTGGAGCCGGGACACTCCTCCTACAATGAGCAGTTCTTC. Protein sequence: CASSLEPGHSSYNEQFF. The V gene is TRBV5-1, the J gene TRBJ2-1; perhaps TRBD1 as D (6 bases). This CDR3 is built from 17 residues. Germline V lookup: CDR1 SGHRS, CDR2 YFSETQ. V gave up 0 bases and J gave up 0 bases, with 13 bases separating them.

This chain uses TRBV7-9 with TRBJ1-6; D perhaps matches TRBD1 (5 bases). The ends were cut back, 7 bases at V and 3 bases at J, with 13 bases in the middle. The CDR3 runs to 15 residues. CDR1 SEHNR and CDR2 FQNEAQ come from the germline V gene (reference sequence). This chain's CDR3 is CASTEARGYNSPLHF. The CDR3 DNA is TGTGCCAGCACCGAAGCTAGGGGCTATAATTCACCCCTCCACTTT.

CDR3 sequence: CASSRDSGRETVGELFF. The CDR3 nucleotides are TGTGCCAGCAGCCGTGATAGCGGGAGGGAAACCGTCGGGGAGCTGTTTTTT. The rearrangement uses TRBV28 and TRBJ2-2; 11 positions agree with TRBD2. There are 17 residues in the CDR3. The germline gives CDR1 MDHEN, CDR2 SYDVKM. The V segment lost 6 bases and the J segment 7 bases; nucleotides outside the gene matches: 13.

This clone was found once. The chain links TRBV5-1 to TRBJ2-3; 11 nucleotides align to TRBD2. CDR1 is SGHRS, CDR2 YFSETQ, per germline. After removal of 4 bases from V and 5 bases from J, the junction contained 12 bases not matched to a gene. This CDR3 is built from 17 residues. In DNA form, the CDR3 reads TGCGCCAGCAGCATACAGGACCTAGCGGGAGGAAGAGATACGCAGTATTTT. It is translated as CASSIQDLAGGRDTQYF.